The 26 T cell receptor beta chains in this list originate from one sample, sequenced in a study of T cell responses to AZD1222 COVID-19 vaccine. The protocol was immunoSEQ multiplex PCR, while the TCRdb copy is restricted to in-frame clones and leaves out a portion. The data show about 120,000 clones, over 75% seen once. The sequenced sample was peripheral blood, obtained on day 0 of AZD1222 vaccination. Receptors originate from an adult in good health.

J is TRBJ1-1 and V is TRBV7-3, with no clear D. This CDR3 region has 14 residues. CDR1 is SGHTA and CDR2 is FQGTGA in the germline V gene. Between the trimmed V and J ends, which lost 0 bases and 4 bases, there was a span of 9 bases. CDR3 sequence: CASSLTGAGTEAFF. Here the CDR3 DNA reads TGTGCCAGCAGCTTAACAGGAGCCGGCACTGAAGCTTTCTTT. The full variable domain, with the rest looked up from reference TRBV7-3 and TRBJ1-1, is GAGVSQTPSNKVTEKGKYVELRCDPISGHTALYWYRQSLGQGPEFLIYFQGTGAADDSGLPNDRFFAVRPEGSVSTLKIQRTERGDSAVYLCASSLTGAGTEAFFGQGTRLTVV.

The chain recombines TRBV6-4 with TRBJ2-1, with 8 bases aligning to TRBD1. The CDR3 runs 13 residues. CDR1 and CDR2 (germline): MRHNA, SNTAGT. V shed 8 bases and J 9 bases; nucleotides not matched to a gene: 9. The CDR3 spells CASSQGAQGEQFF. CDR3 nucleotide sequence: TGTGCCAGCTCGCAGGGGGCGCAGGGTGAGCAGTTCTTC.

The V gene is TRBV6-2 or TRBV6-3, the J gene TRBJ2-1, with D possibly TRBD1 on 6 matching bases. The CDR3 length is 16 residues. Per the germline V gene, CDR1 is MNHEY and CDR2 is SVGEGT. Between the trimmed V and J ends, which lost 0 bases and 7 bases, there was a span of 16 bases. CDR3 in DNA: TGTGCCAGCAGTTACTCTACGACAGGACCTATGAATGAGCAGTTCTTC. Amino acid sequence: CASSYSTTGPMNEQFF.

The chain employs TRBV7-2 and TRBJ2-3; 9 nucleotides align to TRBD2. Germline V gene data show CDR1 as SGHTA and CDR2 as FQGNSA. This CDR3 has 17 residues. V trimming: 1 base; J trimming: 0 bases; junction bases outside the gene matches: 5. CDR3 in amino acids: CASSLVAAGGSTDTQYF. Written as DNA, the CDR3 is TGTGCCAGCAGCTTAGTTGCAGCGGGGGGTAGCACAGATACGCAGTATTTT.

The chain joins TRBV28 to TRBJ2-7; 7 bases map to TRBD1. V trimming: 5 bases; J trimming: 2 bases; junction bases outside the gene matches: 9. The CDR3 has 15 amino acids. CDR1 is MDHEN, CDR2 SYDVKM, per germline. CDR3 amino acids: CASSMTGMPTYEQYF. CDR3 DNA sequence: TGTGCCAGCAGTATGACAGGGATGCCGACCTACGAGCAGTACTTC.

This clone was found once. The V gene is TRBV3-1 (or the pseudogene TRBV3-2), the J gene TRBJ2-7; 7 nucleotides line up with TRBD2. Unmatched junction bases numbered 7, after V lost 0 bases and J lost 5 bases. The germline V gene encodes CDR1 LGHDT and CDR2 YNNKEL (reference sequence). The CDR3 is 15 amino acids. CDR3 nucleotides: TGTGCCAGCAGCCAAGATGTTCTAGCGGCTAACGAGCAGTACTTC. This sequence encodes CASSQDVLAANEQYF.

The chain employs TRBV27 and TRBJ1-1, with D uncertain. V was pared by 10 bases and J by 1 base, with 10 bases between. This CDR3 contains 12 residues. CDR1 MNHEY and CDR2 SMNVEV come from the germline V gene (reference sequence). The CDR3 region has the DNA TGTGCCACTTCGACGGGGAACACTGAAGCTTTCTTT. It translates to CATSTGNTEAFF.

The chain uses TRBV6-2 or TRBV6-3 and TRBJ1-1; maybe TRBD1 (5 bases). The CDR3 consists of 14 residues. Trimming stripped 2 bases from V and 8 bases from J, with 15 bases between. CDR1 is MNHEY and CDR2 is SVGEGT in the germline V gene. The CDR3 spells CASSYTGTRNEAFF. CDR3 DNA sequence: TGTGCCAGCAGTTACACCGGGACCCGGAACGAAGCTTTCTTT.

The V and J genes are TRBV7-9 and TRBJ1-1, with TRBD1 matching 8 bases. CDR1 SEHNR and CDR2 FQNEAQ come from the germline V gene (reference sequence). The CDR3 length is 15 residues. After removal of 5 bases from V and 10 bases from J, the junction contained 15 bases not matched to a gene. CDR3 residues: CASSDPGQDKSGAFF. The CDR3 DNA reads TGTGCCAGCAGCGACCCGGGACAGGACAAATCCGGAGCTTTCTTT.

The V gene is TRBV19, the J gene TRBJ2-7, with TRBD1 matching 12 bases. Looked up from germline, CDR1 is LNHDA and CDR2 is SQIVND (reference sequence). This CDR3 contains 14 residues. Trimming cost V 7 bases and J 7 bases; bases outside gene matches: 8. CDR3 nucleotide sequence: TGTGCCAGTACCCCCGGGACAGGGGGCGAAGAGCAGTACTTC. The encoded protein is CASTPGTGGEEQYF.

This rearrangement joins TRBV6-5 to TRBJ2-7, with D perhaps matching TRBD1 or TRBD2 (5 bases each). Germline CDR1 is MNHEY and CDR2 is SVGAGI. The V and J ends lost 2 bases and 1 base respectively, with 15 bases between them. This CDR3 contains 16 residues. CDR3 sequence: CASSYTTPRESYEQYF. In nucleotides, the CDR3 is TGTGCCAGCAGTTACACGACCCCCAGGGAGTCCTACGAGCAGTACTTC.

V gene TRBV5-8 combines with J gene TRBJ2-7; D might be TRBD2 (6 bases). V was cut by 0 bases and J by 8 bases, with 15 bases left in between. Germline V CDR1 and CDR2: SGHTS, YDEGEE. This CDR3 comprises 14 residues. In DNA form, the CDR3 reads TGTGCCAGCAGCTTGGCCTATTTAGCGGAACAGCAGTACTTC. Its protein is CASSLAYLAEQQYF.

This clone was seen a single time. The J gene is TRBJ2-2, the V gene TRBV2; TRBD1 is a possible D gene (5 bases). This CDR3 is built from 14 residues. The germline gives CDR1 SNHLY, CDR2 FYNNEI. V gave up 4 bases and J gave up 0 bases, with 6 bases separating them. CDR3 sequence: CASSGTTNTGELFF. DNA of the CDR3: TGTGCCAGCAGTGGGACAACGAACACCGGGGAGCTGTTTTTT.

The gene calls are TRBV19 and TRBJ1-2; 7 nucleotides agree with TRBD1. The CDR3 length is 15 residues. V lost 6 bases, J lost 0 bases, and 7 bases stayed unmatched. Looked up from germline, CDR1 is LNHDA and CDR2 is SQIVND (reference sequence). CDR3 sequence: CASRHRTGPNYGYTF. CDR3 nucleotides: TGTGCCAGTAGACACCGGACAGGCCCTAACTATGGCTACACCTTC.

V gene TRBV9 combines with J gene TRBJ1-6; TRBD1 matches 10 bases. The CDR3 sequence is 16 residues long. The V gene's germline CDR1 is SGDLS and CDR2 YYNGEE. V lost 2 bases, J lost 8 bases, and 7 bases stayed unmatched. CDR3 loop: CASSVHRDRGYSPLHF. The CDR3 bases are TGTGCCAGCAGCGTGCACAGGGACAGGGGCTATTCACCCCTCCACTTT.

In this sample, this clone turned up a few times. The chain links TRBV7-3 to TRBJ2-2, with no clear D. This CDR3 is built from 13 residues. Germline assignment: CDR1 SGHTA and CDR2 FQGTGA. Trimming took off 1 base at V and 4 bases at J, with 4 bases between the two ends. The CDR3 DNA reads TGTGCCAGCAGCTTAATGGGCACCGGGGAGCTGTTTTTT. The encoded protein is CASSLMGTGELFF.

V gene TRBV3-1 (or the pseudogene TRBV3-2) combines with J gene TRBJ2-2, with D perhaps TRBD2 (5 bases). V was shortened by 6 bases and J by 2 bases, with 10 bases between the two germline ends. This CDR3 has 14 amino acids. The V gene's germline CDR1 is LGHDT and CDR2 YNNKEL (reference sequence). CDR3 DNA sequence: TGTGCCAGCAGGCTTGCGGGTAACACCGGGGAGCTGTTTTTT. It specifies CASRLAGNTGELFF.

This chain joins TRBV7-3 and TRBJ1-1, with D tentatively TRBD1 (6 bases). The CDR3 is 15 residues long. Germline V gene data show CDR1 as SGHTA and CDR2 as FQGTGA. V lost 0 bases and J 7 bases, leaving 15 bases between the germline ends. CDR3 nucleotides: TGTGCCAGCAGCTTAACCGGACAGTCGGGCGGTGAAGCTTTCTTT. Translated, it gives CASSLTGQSGGEAFF.

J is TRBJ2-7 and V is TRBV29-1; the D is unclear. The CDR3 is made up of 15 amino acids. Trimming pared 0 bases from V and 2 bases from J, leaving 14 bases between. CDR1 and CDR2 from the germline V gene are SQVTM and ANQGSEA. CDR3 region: CSVEDLAGRTYEQYF. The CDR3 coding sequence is TGCAGCGTTGAAGATCTTGCAGGAAGGACCTACGAGCAGTACTTC.

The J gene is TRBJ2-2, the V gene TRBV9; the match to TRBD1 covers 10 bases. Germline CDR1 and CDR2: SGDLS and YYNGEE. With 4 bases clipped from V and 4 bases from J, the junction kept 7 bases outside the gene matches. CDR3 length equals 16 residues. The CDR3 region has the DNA TGTGCCAGCAGCTTAAGGGGACAGGGGCTCACCGGGGAGCTGTTTTTT. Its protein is CASSLRGQGLTGELFF. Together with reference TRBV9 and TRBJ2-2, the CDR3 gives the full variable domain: DSGVTQTPKHLITATGQRVTLRCSPRSGDLSVYWYQQSLDQGLQFLIQYYNGEERAKGNILERFSAQQFPDLHSELNLSSLELGDSALYFCASSLRGQGLTGELFFGEGSRLTVL.

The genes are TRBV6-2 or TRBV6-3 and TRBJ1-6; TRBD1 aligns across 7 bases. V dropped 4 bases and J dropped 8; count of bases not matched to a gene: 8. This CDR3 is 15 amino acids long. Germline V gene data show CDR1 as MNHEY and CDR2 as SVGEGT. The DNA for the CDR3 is TGTGCCAGCAGTTCACCGGGACAGACGCATTCACCCCTCCACTTT. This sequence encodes CASSSPGQTHSPLHF.

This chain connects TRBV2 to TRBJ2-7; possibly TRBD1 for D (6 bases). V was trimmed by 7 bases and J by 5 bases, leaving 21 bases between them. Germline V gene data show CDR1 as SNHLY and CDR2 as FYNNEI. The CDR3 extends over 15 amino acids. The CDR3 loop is CASKLRLGQQDEQYF. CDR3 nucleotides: TGTGCCAGCAAACTCCGATTAGGACAGCAGGACGAGCAGTACTTC. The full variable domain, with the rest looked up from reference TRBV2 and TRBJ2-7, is EPEVTQTPSHQVTQMGQEVILRCVPISNHLYFYWYRQILGQKVEFLVSFYNNEISEKSEIFDDQFSVERPDGSNFTLKIRSTKLEDSAMYFCASKLRLGQQDEQYFGPGTRLTVT.

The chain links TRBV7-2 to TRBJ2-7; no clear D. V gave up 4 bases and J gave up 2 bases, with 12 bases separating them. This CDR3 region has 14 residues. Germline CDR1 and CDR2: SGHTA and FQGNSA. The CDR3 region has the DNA TGTGCCAGCAGCTCGAATGGGGTGCCCTACGAGCAGTACTTC. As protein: CASSSNGVPYEQYF.

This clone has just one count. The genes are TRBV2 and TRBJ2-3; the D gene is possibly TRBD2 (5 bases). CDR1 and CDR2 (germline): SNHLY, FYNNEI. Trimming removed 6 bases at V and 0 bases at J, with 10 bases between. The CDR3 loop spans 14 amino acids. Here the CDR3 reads CASRERPSTDTQYF. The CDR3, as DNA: TGTGCCAGCAGGGAGCGGCCTAGCACAGATACGCAGTATTTT.

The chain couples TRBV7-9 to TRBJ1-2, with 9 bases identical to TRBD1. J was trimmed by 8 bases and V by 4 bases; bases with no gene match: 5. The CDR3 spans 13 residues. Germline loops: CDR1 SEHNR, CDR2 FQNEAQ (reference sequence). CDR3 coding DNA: TGTGCCAGCAGCTCACAGGGGGCTGTAGGCTACACCTTC. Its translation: CASSSQGAVGYTF.

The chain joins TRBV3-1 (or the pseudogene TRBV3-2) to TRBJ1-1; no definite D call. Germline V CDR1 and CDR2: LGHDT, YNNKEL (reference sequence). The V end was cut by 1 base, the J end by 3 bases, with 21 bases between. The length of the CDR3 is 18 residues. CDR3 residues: CASSQGFGKVRGDTEAFF. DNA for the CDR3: TGTGCCAGCAGCCAAGGCTTCGGGAAGGTTCGTGGGGACACTGAAGCTTTCTTT.